Below, 30 T cell receptor beta chains from the same sample are listed, as sequenced in a study of T cell responses to AZD1222 COVID-19 vaccine. Generated by immunoSEQ multiplex PCR, the TCRdb table keeps only in-frame clones and is missing some. The sample holds some 110,000 clones, roughly 88% seen once. Material: peripheral blood, obtained on day 0 of MenACWY control vaccination. The origin of the receptors is an adult in good health.

The rearrangement links TRBV12-3 or TRBV12-4 to TRBJ1-4; D gene unclear. V was cut by 1 base and J by 14 bases, with 14 bases left in between. The CDR3 contains 13 residues. The CDR3 DNA sequence: TGTGCCAGCAGTTTAGGTCAGGACCTAGGGCTGTTTTTT. Translation: CASSLGQDLGLFF.

The rearrangement links TRBV28 to TRBJ1-2; D gene uncertain. The CDR3 consists of 14 residues. Per germline, CDR1 MDHEN and CDR2 SYDVKM. Trimming pared 5 bases from V and 5 bases from J, leaving 15 bases between. This chain's CDR3 is CASSPTGSRYGYTF. DNA of the CDR3: TGTGCCAGCAGTCCTACGGGATCGAGGTATGGCTACACCTTC.

The J gene is TRBJ2-3, the V gene TRBV7-9; D is perhaps TRBD1 (6 bases). Deletions cut 3 bases from V and 2 bases from J, with 12 bases between. CDR1 is SEHNR, CDR2 FQNEAQ, per germline (reference sequence). The CDR3 has 15 residues. This CDR3 reads CASSFRGQLTDTQYF. CDR3 nucleotide sequence: TGTGCCAGCAGCTTCCGTGGACAGCTCACAGATACGCAGTATTTT.

J is TRBJ2-2 and V is TRBV28; D might be TRBD1 (6 bases). There are 15 residues in the CDR3. V lost 3 bases, J lost 5 bases, and 13 bases lay in between. Germline values: CDR1 MDHEN, CDR2 SYDVKM. The CDR3 DNA reads as TGTGCCAGCAGTTTGGAGTGGGGGCTTACCGGGGAGCTGTTTTTT. It specifies CASSLEWGLTGELFF.

This clone came up once. The J gene is TRBJ2-1, the V gene TRBV6-5; no clear D. Germline V gene data show CDR1 as MNHEY and CDR2 as SVGAGI. V gave up 6 bases and J gave up 0 bases, with 9 bases separating them. The CDR3 covers 14 residues. The DNA for the CDR3 is TGTGCCAGCAGGGTCTTGAGCTCCTACAATGAGCAGTTCTTC. Protein sequence: CASRVLSSYNEQFF.

The rearrangement joins TRBV18 to TRBJ1-1; D is unclear. Deletions cut 3 bases from V and 6 bases from J, with 17 bases between. Germline V CDR1 and CDR2: KGHSH, LQKENI. The CDR3 runs to 15 residues. The CDR3 spells CASSPDRTKGPEAFF. Here the CDR3 DNA reads TGTGCCAGCTCACCTGATCGGACGAAAGGCCCTGAAGCTTTCTTT.

This clone came up a few times. The genes are TRBV27 and TRBJ1-2; D remains unclear. Germline V gene sequence: CDR1 MNHEY, CDR2 SMNVEV (reference sequence). The CDR3 is 14 residues long. Deletions cut 2 bases from V and 1 base from J, with 8 bases between. CDR3 nucleotide sequence: TGTGCCAGCAGTTTAAAAAGCCATAACTATGGCTACACCTTC. Amino acid sequence: CASSLKSHNYGYTF.

The chain couples TRBV6-5 to TRBJ2-1, with 9 bases that match TRBD2. The CDR3 length is 15 residues. Germline assignment: CDR1 MNHEY and CDR2 SVGAGI. V trimming: 8 bases; J trimming: 7 bases; junction bases outside the gene matches: 12. The CDR3 nucleotides are TGTGCCAGCGATTTTGGGCGGGGGGGCCGGAATGAGCAGTTCTTC. Encoded protein: CASDFGRGGRNEQFF.

In this sample, this clone turned up once. CDR3: CASSRQTKETQYF. CDR3 nucleotides: TGTGCCAGCAGCCGACAGACGAAAGAGACCCAGTACTTC. The V call is TRBV7-8, the J call TRBJ2-5, with D perhaps TRBD1 (5 bases). The CDR3 length is 13 residues. V lost 5 bases, J lost 3 bases, and 10 bases lay in between. The V gene's germline CDR1 is SGHVS and CDR2 FQNEAQ.

The chain has TRBV4-2 and TRBJ2-1; possibly TRBD2 for D (6 bases). From germline, CDR1 is LGHNA and CDR2 YNFKEQ. CDR3 length: 15 amino acids. V was cut by 10 bases and J by 0 bases, with 16 bases left in between. The CDR3 is CATIGGTGSYNEQFF. For the CDR3, the DNA is TGTGCCACCATCGGCGGGACTGGCTCCTACAATGAGCAGTTCTTC.

Worth noting for this clone: One junction end disagrees with the germline gene, perhaps due to a read error. CDR3 DNA sequence: TGTGCCAGCAGCCCCGCCCGGTCCGGAGAGCTGTTTTTT. Translation gives CASSPARSGELFF. The chain has TRBV12-3 or TRBV12-4 and TRBJ2-2; D is unresolved. The CDR3 extends over 13 amino acids.

V usage is TRBV6-1 and J usage is TRBJ2-3; D assignment may be TRBD1 or TRBD2 (5 bases each). Trimming removed 4 bases at V and 1 base at J, with 18 bases between. There are 17 residues in the CDR3. Germline V gene lookup returns CDR1 MNHNS and CDR2 SASEGT. In DNA form, the CDR3 reads TGTGCCAGCAGTGCCTTGCCAAGGGGAGAGGGCACAGATACGCAGTATTTT. Its translation: CASSALPRGEGTDTQYF.

The rearrangement links TRBV19 to TRBJ2-5, with D perhaps TRBD2 (6 bases). The CDR3 runs to 13 residues. Per germline, CDR1 LNHDA and CDR2 SQIVND (reference sequence). Trimming took off 4 bases at V and 5 bases at J, with 11 bases between the two ends. Here the CDR3 DNA reads TGTGCCAGTAGTACTTCACGGGGGGAGACCCAGTACTTC. Protein product: CASSTSRGETQYF.

The rearrangement links TRBV10-3 to TRBJ1-1; D is undetermined. V was cut by 3 bases and J by 0 bases, with 5 bases left in between. Germline V CDR1 and CDR2: ENHRY, SYGVKD. The CDR3 sequence is 13 residues long. This chain's CDR3 is CAISDGLNTEAFF. The CDR3 DNA reads TGTGCCATCAGTGATGGGTTGAACACTGAAGCTTTCTTT.

This clone was picked up one time. The CDR3 protein is CASSPGEETQYF. CDR3 bases: TGTGCCAGCAGCCCAGGGGAGGAGACCCAGTACTTC. The chain carries TRBV7-2 and TRBJ2-5, with D perhaps TRBD1 (6 bases). The CDR3 has 12 residues. The V end was cut by 5 bases, the J end by 5 bases, with 9 bases between. The germline CDR1 and CDR2 sequences are SGHTA and FQGNSA.

This clone has just one count. This chain links TRBV6-2 or TRBV6-3 with TRBJ2-7; 7 positions agree with TRBD1. V lost 4 bases and J lost 3; bases outside the gene matches: 9. Germline CDR1 and CDR2: MNHEY and SVGEGT. There are 15 residues in the CDR3. The CDR3 region is CASSFTAGGSYEQYF. For the CDR3, the DNA is TGTGCCAGCAGTTTCACGGCAGGGGGAAGCTACGAGCAGTACTTC.

The chain uses TRBV6-6 and TRBJ1-2; 7 bases line up with TRBD1. This CDR3 spans 14 amino acids. CDR1 MNHNY and CDR2 SVGAGI come from the germline V gene (reference sequence). V dropped 2 bases and J dropped 5; count of bases not matched to a gene: 5. The CDR3 loop is CASSYGQVWYGYTF. The CDR3 bases are TGTGCCAGCAGTTACGGACAGGTTTGGTATGGCTACACCTTC.

The CDR3 region is CASSFQGTGGIYTQYF. As DNA, the CDR3 is TGTGCCAGCAGTTTTCAAGGAACAGGGGGCATTTATACGCAGTATTTT. This sequence joins TRBV28 and TRBJ2-3, with 9 positions matching TRBD1. This CDR3 region has 16 residues. CDR1 MDHEN and CDR2 SYDVKM come from the germline V gene. The junction had 11 bases not matched to a gene; V was cut back by 3 bases and J by 7 bases.

The chain links TRBV19 to TRBJ1-5; the D gene is possibly TRBD1 (5 bases). Germline assignment: CDR1 LNHDA and CDR2 SQIVND (reference sequence). There are 17 residues in the CDR3. Trimming took 5 bases from V and 2 from J, leaving 19 bases between them. The CDR3 loop is CASSSRRGTQGNQPQHF. Here the CDR3 DNA reads TGTGCCAGTAGTTCGCGGCGAGGGACCCAGGGCAATCAGCCCCAGCATTTT.

The V and J genes are TRBV10-3 and TRBJ2-1, with 7 bases matching TRBD1. This CDR3 region has 17 residues. V shed 6 bases, J shed 7 bases, and the junction held 18 bases outside the gene matches. Germline-derived CDR1 and CDR2 are ENHRY and SYGVKD. The CDR3, as DNA: TGTGCCATCAGCGGGACAGCAGAAAAGTACATGGGGAATGAGCAGTTCTTC. Its translation is CAISGTAEKYMGNEQFF.

This chain links TRBV5-1 with TRBJ2-3; either TRBD1 or TRBD2 may supply D (5 bases each). The CDR3 is 15 amino acids. V was clipped by 4 bases and J by 4 bases, with 16 bases between them. The germline V gene encodes CDR1 SGHRS and CDR2 YFSETQ. CDR3 residues: CASSPQGTSADTQYF. CDR3 in DNA: TGCGCCAGCAGCCCCCAAGGGACGAGCGCAGATACGCAGTATTTT.

This chain links TRBV28 with TRBJ1-1; TRBD1 matches at 10 bases. This CDR3 comprises 17 residues. Germline loops: CDR1 MDHEN, CDR2 SYDVKM. Trimming took 4 bases from V and 1 from J; bases not matched to a gene: 9. The CDR3 DNA reads TGTGCCAGCAGTTGGGTCCGGCGACAGGGGGCGAACACTGAAGCTTTCTTT. Protein: CASSWVRRQGANTEAFF.

This rearrangement joins TRBV18 to TRBJ2-1, with a tentative D call TRBD2 (5 bases). Trimming took 3 bases from V and 7 from J, leaving 10 bases between them. Germline CDR1 KGHSH, CDR2 LQKENI. The CDR3 sequence is 13 residues long. CDR3 nucleotides: TGTGCCAGCTCACCCTCACTAGAGAATGAGCAGTTCTTC. It specifies CASSPSLENEQFF.

The V gene is TRBV28, the J gene TRBJ1-2; TRBD1 matches at 8 bases. Germline V gene lookup returns CDR1 MDHEN and CDR2 SYDVKM. CDR3 size: 14 residues. The trim removed 2 bases at V and 7 bases at J, leaving 6 bases unmatched. CDR3 protein: CASSLLDRGGGYTF. The DNA of the CDR3 is TGTGCCAGCAGTTTACTCGACAGGGGAGGTGGCTACACCTTC.

The rearrangement joins TRBV10-1 to TRBJ1-5, with 7 positions matching TRBD1. Per germline, CDR1 WNHNN and CDR2 SYGVQD (reference sequence). V shed 4 bases, J shed 4 bases, and the junction held 10 bases outside the gene matches. This CDR3 spans 16 amino acids. CDR3 in DNA: TGCGCCAGCAGTGGGGACAGCCGTCCGACTAATCAGCCCCAGCATTTT. Translating gives CASSGDSRPTNQPQHF.

The CDR3: CASSLIVQDYGYTF. CDR3 DNA sequence: TGTGCCAGCAGCTTAATAGTACAGGACTATGGCTACACCTTC. The V gene is TRBV28, the J gene TRBJ1-2; tentatively, D is TRBD1 (5 bases). CDR3 length: 14 residues. Germline V gene sequence: CDR1 MDHEN, CDR2 SYDVKM. V shed 6 bases and J shed 3 bases, with 14 bases lying between them.

J is TRBJ2-7 and V is TRBV27, with 7 positions matching TRBD1. The germline V gene encodes CDR1 MNHEY and CDR2 SMNVEV (reference sequence). The J segment lost 2 bases and the V segment lost 0 bases, leaving 1 base of the junction unmatched. This CDR3 is 14 amino acids long. CDR3 nucleotides: TGTGCCAGCAGTTTATCACAGGGGCCCTACGAGCAGTACTTC. This codes for CASSLSQGPYEQYF.

In DNA form, the CDR3 reads TGTGCCAGCAGCGTAGATGGAATGTTGGTTGGTTCACCCCTCCACTTT. It translates to CASSVDGMLVGSPLHF. The V and J genes are TRBV9 and TRBJ1-6; no definite D call. Germline CDR1 SGDLS, CDR2 YYNGEE. Trimming removed 0 bases from V and 9 bases from J, with 16 bases in between. The CDR3 is 16 residues long.

V and J are TRBV7-2 and TRBJ2-3, with D perhaps matching TRBD2 (5 bases). The CDR3 runs to 15 residues. In germline, CDR1 is SGHTA, CDR2 FQGNSA. Deletions cut 7 bases from V and 3 bases from J, with 17 bases between. The CDR3 DNA reads as TGTGCCAGCAATCGGTGGCTAGCCACTACAGATACGCAGTATTTT. This gives the protein CASNRWLATTDTQYF.

The genes are TRBV7-2 and TRBJ1-1; TRBD1 is a possible D gene (6 bases). Germline V gene data show CDR1 as SGHTA and CDR2 as FQGNSA. V was cut by 2 bases and J by 6 bases, with 10 bases left in between. The CDR3 spans 13 residues. The CDR3 bases are TGTGCCAGCAGCTTACGCAGGGGACCTGAAGCTTTCTTT. This sequence encodes CASSLRRGPEAFF.